This T cell receptor beta chain was recovered during a study of STAT5B mutations in CD4+ large granular lymphocyte leukemia. The table came from immunoSEQ multiplex PCR; TCRdb's copy has only in-frame clones and leaves some out. Of 35,000 to 40,000 clones listed, around 72% are singletons. Germline CDR1 and CDR2: SEHNR and FQNEAQ (reference sequence). Trimming left V 1 base short and J 1 base short, with 16 bases between. The length of the CDR3 is 17 residues. Material: CD4+ T cells from blood buffy coats. The clonotype comes from a human donor in good health. The chain couples TRBV7-9 to TRBJ2-5, with D tentatively TRBD1 or TRBD2 (5 bases each). The CDR3 region is CASSLGGTALFQETQYF. The CDR3 nucleotides read TGTGCCAGCAGCTTAGGAGGGACGGCCCTGTTCCAAGAGACCCAGTACTTC.